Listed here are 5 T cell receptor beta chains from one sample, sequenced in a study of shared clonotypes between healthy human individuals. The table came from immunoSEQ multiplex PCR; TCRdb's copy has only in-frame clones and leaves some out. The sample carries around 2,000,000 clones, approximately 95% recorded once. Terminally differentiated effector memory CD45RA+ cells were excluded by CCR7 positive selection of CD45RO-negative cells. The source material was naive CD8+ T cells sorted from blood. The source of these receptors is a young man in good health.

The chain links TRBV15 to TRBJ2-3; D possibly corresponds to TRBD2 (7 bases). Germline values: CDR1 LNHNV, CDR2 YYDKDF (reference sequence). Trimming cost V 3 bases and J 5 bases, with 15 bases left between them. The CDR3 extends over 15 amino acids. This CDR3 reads CATSRDGGLEDTQYF. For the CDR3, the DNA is TGTGCCACCAGCAGGGACGGGGGGCTGGAAGATACGCAGTATTTT.

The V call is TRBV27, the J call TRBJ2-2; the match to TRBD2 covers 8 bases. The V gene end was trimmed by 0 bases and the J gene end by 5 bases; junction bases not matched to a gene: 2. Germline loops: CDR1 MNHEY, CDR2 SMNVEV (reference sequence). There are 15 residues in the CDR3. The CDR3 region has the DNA TGTGCCAGCAGTTTATCGCCGGGGGGGACCGGGGAGCTGTTTTTT. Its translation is CASSLSPGGTGELFF.

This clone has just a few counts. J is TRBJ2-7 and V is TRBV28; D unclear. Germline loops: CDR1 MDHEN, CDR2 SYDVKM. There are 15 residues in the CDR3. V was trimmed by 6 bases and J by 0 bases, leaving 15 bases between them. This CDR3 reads CASRQQSYSSYEQYF. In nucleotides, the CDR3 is TGTGCCAGCAGGCAACAAAGTTACAGCTCCTACGAGCAGTACTTC.

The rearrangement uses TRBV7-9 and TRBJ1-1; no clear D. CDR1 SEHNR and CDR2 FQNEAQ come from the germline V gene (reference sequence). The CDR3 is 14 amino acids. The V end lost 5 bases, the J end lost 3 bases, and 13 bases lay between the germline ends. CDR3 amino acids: CASSEVVTDTEAFF. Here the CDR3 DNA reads TGTGCCAGCAGCGAAGTTGTAACTGACACTGAAGCTTTCTTT. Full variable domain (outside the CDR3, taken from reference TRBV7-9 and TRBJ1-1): DTGVSQNPRHKITKRGQNVTFRCDPISEHNRLYWYRQTLGQGPEFLTYFQNEAQLEKSRLLSDRFSAERPKGSFSTLEIQRTEQGDSAMYLCASSEVVTDTEAFFGQGTRLTVV.

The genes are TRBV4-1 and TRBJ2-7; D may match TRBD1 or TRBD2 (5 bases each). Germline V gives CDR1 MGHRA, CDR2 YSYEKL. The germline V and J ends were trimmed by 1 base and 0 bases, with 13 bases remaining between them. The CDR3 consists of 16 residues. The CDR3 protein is CASSQVSAGSSYEQYF. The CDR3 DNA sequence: TGCGCCAGCAGCCAAGTATCCGCAGGGAGCTCCTACGAGCAGTACTTC.